The sequence of this T cell receptor (beta chain) was determined in a study of CD8+ T cells in alopecia areata. Across the study: Tofacitinib therapy lasting 6 to 18 months was followed by 6 months off drug. Study-level results: Lesional scalp, notably in alopecia totalis/universalis, had clonality above that of normal scalp. Just one nonresponder means the tie between baseline CD8+ expansion and response stays uncertain.

V was clipped by 2 bases and J by 5 bases, with 10 bases between them. The germline CDR1 and CDR2 sequences are SGHDT and YYEEEE. The CDR3 has 13 amino acids. Sequencing used cDNA as its template, made by extracting RNA and reverse transcribing it. Assay: immunoSEQ multiplex PCR; the TCRdb copy retains only in-frame clones and omits some. The sample lists 150,000 to 200,000 clones, 60% occurring once. A few counts support this clone. Its specificity is not known. The identical CDR3 is also encoded by other nucleotide sequences in the sample. The treatment: oral pan-JAK inhibitor, 5-10 mg twice daily. The receptor's source is a human donor with alopecia areata. The chain carries TRBV5-6 and TRBJ2-5; D is unresolved. This sample comprised CD4+ T cells sorted from blood, obtained at week 24, from a patient treated with tofacitinib. CDR3 bases: TGTGCCAGCAGCTTACGTAACGGGGAGACCCAGTACTTC. Its translation: CASSLRNGETQYF.